The entry that follows covers one T cell receptor beta chain sequence. Its cognate antigen is unknown. Other nucleotide sequences from this sample produce the same CDR3. This entry is derived from a study of identifying expanded T cells in peripheral blood. Measured with immunoSEQ multiplex PCR; TCRdb has only the in-frame clones, and not every one. The sample contains about 130,000 clones, around nine tenths of which appear only once. No infections or other immune events were documented during collection. The study, taken as a whole, reports: Differentially abundant clones: roughly 1.3 between replicates, 16.4 at approximately two weeks, around 19 at four. Clone count variance between approximately 2-week samples rose with total template count.

CDR3 length: 15 residues. Germline V gene data show CDR1 as MDHEN and CDR2 as SYDVKM. After removal of 6 bases from V and 6 bases from J, the junction contained 11 bases not matched to a gene. This sequence was found in a person between 18 and 75 years old in good health. V usage is TRBV28 and J usage is TRBJ2-3, with 8 bases aligning to TRBD2. Sequencing was performed on blood. CDR3 sequence reads: CASSLGTGGADTQYF. CDR3 coding DNA: TGTGCCAGCAGCCTGGGAACGGGGGGGGCGGATACGCAGTATTTT.